This entry is about one T cell receptor (beta chain). The data are from a study of blood T cell repertoires in COVID-19. Study background: Spain, Italy and the United States supplied samples that represented acute and convalescent COVID-19.

CDR1 is MNHEY and CDR2 is SMNVEV in the germline V gene (reference sequence). This CDR3 contains 15 residues. Germline trimming cut 0 bases from V and 4 bases from J; bases unmatched to any gene: 5. This table comes from immunoSEQ multiplex PCR, and its TCRdb copy is limited to in-frame clones, with some not included. Here the sample spans 250,000 to 400,000 clones, roughly nine tenths being singletons. The chain uses TRBV27 and TRBJ1-1; 7 bases are shared with TRBD1. The sequence derives from a man between 60 and 75 years old who had recovered from COVID-19. The sample consisted of PBMCs or T cells enriched from blood (not recorded which). CDR3 sequence reads: CASSLSGQGGTEAFF. The CDR3 DNA reads TGTGCCAGCAGTTTATCGGGCCAGGGGGGCACTGAAGCTTTCTTT.